One sample yielded the 16 T cell receptor beta chains listed below, sequenced in a study of Ad26.COV2.S vaccination and SARS-CoV-2 variants. The protocol was immunoSEQ multiplex PCR, while the TCRdb copy is restricted to in-frame clones and leaves out a portion. The data show 200,000 to 300,000 clones, 70% to 90% seen once. Treatment given: around 19 received Ad26.COV2.S at low or high dose, single or two shots; five or six received placebo; per-sample allocation not given. After the first vaccine or placebo injection, samples were drawn on day 63. The material sequenced was peripheral blood, taken in a trial of Ad26.COV2.S vaccine versus placebo. Receptors originate from a person aged 18 to 65 who received the Ad26.COV2.S COVID-19 vaccine or a placebo.

Here the CDR3 DNA reads TGTGCCACCAGCAGAGATCGGGCAGTAAGCACAGATACGCAGTATTTT. This sequence encodes CATSRDRAVSTDTQYF. V and J are TRBV15 and TRBJ2-3; D unclear. CDR1 is LNHNV, CDR2 YYDKDF, per germline (reference sequence). The length of the CDR3 is 16 residues. The V end was cut by 0 bases, the J end by 0 bases, with 10 bases between.

CDR3 coding DNA: TGTGCCAGCAGCCAGGCATGGGGCAGGGGGGAGAACAATGAGCAGTTCTTC. It translates to CASSQAWGRGENNEQFF. V gene TRBV28 combines with J gene TRBJ2-1; perhaps TRBD1 as D (7 bases). This CDR3 has 17 amino acids. Trimming took off 6 bases at V and 5 bases at J, with 23 bases between the two ends. CDR1 MDHEN and CDR2 SYDVKM come from the germline V gene.

The chain has TRBV11-3 and TRBJ2-5, with TRBD2 identical over 10 bases. Trimming cost V 5 bases and J 4 bases; bases outside gene matches: 7. The CDR3 spans 15 residues. Germline CDR1 and CDR2: SGHNT and YENEEA. CDR3 sequence reads: CASSPGSSGGETQYF. CDR3 DNA sequence: TGTGCCAGCAGCCCCGGGTCTAGCGGGGGAGAGACCCAGTACTTC.

The J gene is TRBJ2-1, the V gene TRBV5-1; TRBD2 matches 9 bases. This CDR3 comprises 18 residues. V lost 0 bases, J lost 4 bases, and 11 bases stayed unmatched. Per germline, CDR1 SGHRS and CDR2 YFSETQ. The CDR3 DNA is TGCGCCAGCAGCTTGGCGGGGCGGGAGGGCATATCGTACAATGAGCAGTTCTTC. Its protein product is CASSLAGREGISYNEQFF.

As regards this clone: Other DNA sequences from this sample encode an identical CDR3 as well. The chain links TRBV5-1 to TRBJ2-5; D remains unclear. The CDR3 totals 13 residues. V gave up 0 bases and J gave up 5 bases, with 8 bases separating them. Germline CDR1 is SGHRS and CDR2 is YFSETQ. CDR3 sequence: CASSLGGTETQYF. The CDR3 bases are TGCGCCAGCAGCTTGGGGGGAACGGAGACCCAGTACTTC.

V is TRBV27 and J is TRBJ1-5; TRBD1 might be the D (6 bases). The V and J ends lost 2 bases and 1 base respectively, with 9 bases between them. CDR3 length: 15 residues. Germline V gives CDR1 MNHEY, CDR2 SMNVEV (reference sequence). The CDR3 bases are TGTGCCAGCAGTTTAGGGACAACCAGCAATCAGCCCCAGCATTTT. Translated: CASSLGTTSNQPQHF.

This chain links TRBV9 with TRBJ2-2; no definite D call. V was pared by 1 base and J by 2 bases, with 3 bases between. The CDR3 is 13 amino acids. The V gene's germline CDR1 is SGDLS and CDR2 YYNGEE. CDR3: CASSVPNTGELFF. The CDR3 DNA sequence: TGTGCCAGCAGCGTACCTAACACCGGGGAGCTGTTTTTT.

The genes are TRBV28 and TRBJ2-3, with D perhaps matching TRBD1 or TRBD2 (5 bases each). V was pared by 6 bases and J by 2 bases, with 12 bases between. CDR1 and CDR2 from the germline V gene are MDHEN and SYDVKM. The CDR3 is 14 residues long. The CDR3 nucleotides are TGTGCCAGCAGCCTACCCGGGACCACAGATACGCAGTATTTT. This encodes CASSLPGTTDTQYF. Complete variable domain (other parts from reference TRBV28 and TRBJ2-3): DVKVTQSSRYLVKRTGEKVFLECVQDMDHENMFWYRQDPGLGLRLIYFSYDVKMKEKGDIPEGYSVSREKKERFSLILESASTNQTSMYLCASSLPGTTDTQYFGPGTRLTVL.

The rearrangement joins TRBV6-5 to TRBJ1-3; maybe TRBD1 (6 bases). V shed 2 bases and J shed 0 bases, with 8 bases lying between them. CDR1 MNHEY and CDR2 SVGAGI come from the germline V gene. This CDR3 spans 15 amino acids. CDR3 region: CASSYGGASGNTIYF. In nucleotides, the CDR3 is TGTGCCAGCAGTTACGGGGGGGCCTCTGGAAACACCATATATTTT.

V gene TRBV30 combines with J gene TRBJ1-6, with D unclear. The CDR3 runs to 12 residues. V lost 4 bases, J lost 10 bases, and 11 bases lay in between. Germline lookup yields CDR1 GTSNPN and CDR2 SVGIG (reference sequence). CDR3 nucleotides: TGTGCCTGGAAGGGTATCAGGTCACCCCTCCACTTT. Protein sequence: CAWKGIRSPLHF.

The chain is built from TRBV4-1 and TRBJ2-1, with D maybe TRBD2 (6 bases). The germline V gene encodes CDR1 MGHRA and CDR2 YSYEKL. V lost 6 bases to trimming and J lost 3 bases, with 15 bases between them. CDR3 size: 15 residues. The CDR3 protein is CASRGVRRDYNEQFF. Here the CDR3 DNA reads TGCGCCAGCAGAGGGGTCCGGAGGGACTACAATGAGCAGTTCTTC.

V and J are TRBV30 and TRBJ2-5; no clear D gene. The CDR3 covers 11 residues. CDR1 and CDR2 from the germline V gene are GTSNPN and SVGIG (reference sequence). CDR3 sequence (DNA): TGTTCGAATGGTAACCCAGAGACCCAGTACTTC. Protein sequence: CSNGNPETQYF.

The chain recombines TRBV11-3 with TRBJ2-7; tentative D call: TRBD1 (6 bases). The CDR3 sequence is 13 residues long. The V end lost 5 bases, the J end lost 2 bases, and 10 bases lay between the germline ends. CDR1 is SGHNT and CDR2 is YENEEA in the germline V gene. This chain's CDR3 is CASSPRGTYEQYF. CDR3 in DNA: TGTGCCAGCAGCCCCAGGGGAACCTACGAGCAGTACTTC.

This chain uses TRBV4-2 with TRBJ2-7; weak D call: TRBD2 (7 bases). There are 15 residues in the CDR3. V dropped 0 bases and J dropped 2 bases, with 11 bases sitting between them. Germline V gene sequence: CDR1 LGHNA, CDR2 YNFKEQ. CDR3 in amino acids: CASSQEGGLPYEQYF. CDR3 in DNA: TGTGCCAGCAGCCAAGAGGGGGGGCTCCCCTACGAGCAGTACTTC.

The rearrangement links TRBV6-2 or TRBV6-3 to TRBJ2-5; possible D gene TRBD1, 6 bases. Germline CDR1 reads MNHEY; CDR2 reads SVGEGT. The germline V and J ends were trimmed by 2 bases and 3 bases, with 13 bases remaining between them. The CDR3 spans 15 residues. CDR3 residues: CASSYGQGLEETQYF. The CDR3 coding sequence is TGTGCCAGCAGTTACGGGCAGGGGTTGGAAGAGACCCAGTACTTC.

The chain is built from TRBV19 and TRBJ1-2; perhaps TRBD1 as D (6 bases). V dropped 8 bases and J dropped 4 bases, with 17 bases sitting between them. There are 14 residues in the CDR3. Looked up from germline, CDR1 is LNHDA and CDR2 is SQIVND (reference sequence). The CDR3, as DNA: TGTGCCAGTTTTGGCCTGGGCAGGGGCTATGGCTACACCTTC. Its translation: CASFGLGRGYGYTF. Drawing the rest from reference TRBV19 and TRBJ1-2, the complete variable domain is DGGITQSPKYLFRKEGQNVTLSCEQNLNHDAMYWYRQDPGQGLRLIYYSQIVNDFQKGDIAEGYSVSREKKESFPLTVTSAQKNPTAFYLCASFGLGRGYGYTFGSGTRLTVV.